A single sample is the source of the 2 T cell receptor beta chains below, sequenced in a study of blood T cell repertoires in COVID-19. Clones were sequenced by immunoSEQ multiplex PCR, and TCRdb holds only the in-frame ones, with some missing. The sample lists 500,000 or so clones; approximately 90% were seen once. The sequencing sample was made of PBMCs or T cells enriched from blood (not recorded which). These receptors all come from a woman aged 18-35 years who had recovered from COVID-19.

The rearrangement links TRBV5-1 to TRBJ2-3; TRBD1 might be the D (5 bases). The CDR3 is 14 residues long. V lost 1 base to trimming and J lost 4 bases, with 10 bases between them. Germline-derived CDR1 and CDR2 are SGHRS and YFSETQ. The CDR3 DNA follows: TGCGCCAGCAGCTTGAACCAGGGTGCAGATACGCAGTATTTT. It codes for CASSLNQGADTQYF.

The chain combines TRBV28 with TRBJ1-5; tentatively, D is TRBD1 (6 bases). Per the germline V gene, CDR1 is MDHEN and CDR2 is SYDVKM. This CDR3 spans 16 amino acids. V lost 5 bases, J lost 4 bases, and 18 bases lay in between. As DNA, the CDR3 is TGTGCCAGCAGTCCCCTTCCCCAGGGGTTTAATCAGCCCCAGCATTTT. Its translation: CASSPLPQGFNQPQHF.